The 17 T cell receptor beta chains below come from one sample, sequenced in a study of OX40 agonist ivuxolimab in advanced cancers. Libraries were prepared through the immunoSEQ multiplex PCR assay. This is the immuneACCESS table as TCRdb keeps it, with only in-frame sequences that have V and J called. A part of the clones is gone; compared with another copy, unresolved V genes explain less than half, and the rest is unexplained. In this sample the table shows about 19,000 clones, approximately 86% of which occur a single time. Approximately 56% of the sample lies in the top ten. This material consisted of CD4+ or CD8+ T cells sorted from blood, taken in a trial of the OX40 agonist ivuxolimab. These receptors were obtained from an adult with an advanced solid tumor such as melanoma, head and neck, liver or kidney cancer.

V gene TRBV27 combines with J gene TRBJ2-3; 10 nucleotides line up with TRBD2. CDR1 and CDR2 from the germline V gene are MNHEY and SMNVEV (reference sequence). This CDR3 region has 16 residues. V dropped 5 bases and J dropped 0; count of bases not matched to a gene: 5. CDR3 protein: CASSPRTSGSTDTQYF. In DNA form, the CDR3 reads TGTGCCAGCAGTCCCAGGACTAGCGGTAGCACAGATACGCAGTATTTT.

This chain links TRBV4-1 with TRBJ1-5, with D tentatively TRBD1 (6 bases). The CDR3 loop spans 16 amino acids. Germline V lookup: CDR1 MGHRA, CDR2 YSYEKL. The V end was cut by 2 bases, the J end by 3 bases, with 14 bases between. CDR3 in amino acids: CASSQLTGGANQPQHF. Here the CDR3 DNA reads TGCGCCAGCAGCCAACTGACGGGGGGGGCCAATCAGCCCCAGCATTTT.

The chain carries TRBV10-3 and TRBJ2-7, with TRBD2 matching over 7 bases. This CDR3 spans 13 amino acids. Germline CDR1 is ENHRY and CDR2 is SYGVKD. The V segment lost 4 bases and the J segment 2 bases; nucleotides outside the gene matches: 2. The CDR3: CAISASGAYEQYF. CDR3 nucleotides: TGTGCCATCAGTGCGAGCGGGGCCTACGAGCAGTACTTC.

The rearrangement links TRBV28 to TRBJ2-7; D call uncertain. Trimming pared 6 bases from V and 2 bases from J, leaving 11 bases between. The CDR3 runs to 13 residues. Per germline, CDR1 MDHEN and CDR2 SYDVKM. The CDR3 here is CASSLTITYEQYF. CDR3 in DNA: TGTGCCAGCAGCCTGACGATAACCTACGAGCAGTACTTC.

This rearrangement joins TRBV19 to TRBJ2-2; no clear D gene. The CDR3 is 11 amino acids. The ends were cut back, 6 bases at V and 6 bases at J, with 5 bases in the middle. Germline V gene lookup returns CDR1 LNHDA and CDR2 SQIVND (reference sequence). The CDR3 here is CASRKAGELFF. DNA for the CDR3: TGTGCCAGTAGGAAGGCCGGGGAGCTGTTTTTT.

The chain employs TRBV4-2 and TRBJ2-5; D gene ambiguous. Germline CDR1 LGHNA, CDR2 YNFKEQ. The CDR3 runs to 15 residues. V dropped 1 base and J dropped 2 bases, with 11 bases sitting between them. In nucleotides, the CDR3 is TGTGCCAGCAGCCAAGTTATAGCAGAGCAAGAGACCCAGTACTTC. Translated, it gives CASSQVIAEQETQYF.

The chain recombines TRBV27 with TRBJ2-7; a weak D match, TRBD1 (5 bases). Trimming removed 2 bases at V and 3 bases at J, with 5 bases between. The CDR3 totals 12 residues. Germline V lookup: CDR1 MNHEY, CDR2 SMNVEV (reference sequence). The CDR3 nucleotides read TGTGCCAGCAGTTTAAGGGGCTACGAGCAGTACTTC. Residues: CASSLRGYEQYF.

This rearrangement joins TRBV6-5 to TRBJ2-7; a possible D gene is TRBD2 (7 bases). The CDR3 has 16 amino acids. V was cut by 2 bases and J by 7 bases, with 21 bases left in between. Germline V CDR1 and CDR2: MNHEY, SVGAGI. This chain's CDR3 is CASSYDSAGAKEEQYF. CDR3 sequence (DNA): TGTGCCAGCAGTTACGATTCGGCGGGGGCGAAAGAAGAGCAGTACTTC.

The V gene is TRBV9, the J gene TRBJ2-5; TRBD1 is a possible D gene (5 bases). CDR1 is SGDLS, CDR2 YYNGEE, per germline. The CDR3 runs 15 residues. V was shortened by 1 base and J by 0 bases, with 10 bases between the two germline ends. CDR3 amino acids: CASSVQGNDQETQYF. The DNA of the CDR3 is TGTGCCAGCAGCGTACAGGGAAACGACCAAGAGACCCAGTACTTC.

The chain has TRBV6-1 and TRBJ2-7; unclear D gene. In germline, CDR1 is MNHNS, CDR2 SASEGT. The V end lost 4 bases, the J end lost 4 bases, and 5 bases lay between the germline ends. The CDR3 runs 11 residues. The CDR3 loop is CASSVIYEQYF. For the CDR3, the DNA is TGTGCCAGCAGTGTTATATACGAGCAGTACTTC.

The J gene is TRBJ2-1, the V gene TRBV28; D is uncertain. Deletions cut 2 bases from V and 7 bases from J, with 6 bases between. This CDR3 contains 12 residues. CDR1 MDHEN and CDR2 SYDVKM come from the germline V gene. CDR3: CASSLIGNEQFF. The CDR3 DNA sequence: TGTGCCAGCAGTTTAATAGGGAATGAGCAGTTCTTC.

V usage is TRBV6-6 and J usage is TRBJ2-2; D ambiguous. Per the germline V gene, CDR1 is MNHNY and CDR2 is SVGAGI (reference sequence). The CDR3 extends over 13 amino acids. V shed 8 bases and J shed 6 bases, with 13 bases lying between them. Here the CDR3 DNA reads TGTGCCAGCGGATTCGGTAACTCCGGGGAGCTGTTTTTT. Protein sequence: CASGFGNSGELFF.

The chain uses TRBV4-3 and TRBJ1-5; 8 nucleotides line up with TRBD1. The length of the CDR3 is 17 residues. CDR1 and CDR2 (germline): LGHNA, YSLEER. The V and J ends lost 1 base and 6 bases, in that order; junction bases with no gene match: 11. In DNA, the CDR3 is TGCGCCAGCAGCCAAGCCTTCAGGGGGCTGCGGGGTCAGCCCCAGCATTTT. The encoded protein is CASSQAFRGLRGQPQHF.

This chain connects TRBV19 to TRBJ1-1, with TRBD1 identical over 7 bases. Germline V gene data show CDR1 as LNHDA and CDR2 as SQIVND (reference sequence). The V gene end was trimmed by 7 bases and the J gene end by 7 bases; junction bases not matched to a gene: 9. The CDR3 has 13 residues. The CDR3 nucleotides are TGTGCCAGTAATTTGGGAGGGGGCTTTGAAGCTTTCTTT. It is translated as CASNLGGGFEAFF. Variable domain in full (rest from reference TRBV19 and TRBJ1-1): DGGITQSPKYLFRKEGQNVTLSCEQNLNHDAMYWYRQDPGQGLRLIYYSQIVNDFQKGDIAEGYSVSREKKESFPLTVTSAQKNPTAFYLCASNLGGGFEAFFGQGTRLTVV.

This rearrangement joins TRBV19 to TRBJ1-3; no reliable D call. The V and J ends lost 7 bases and 0 bases respectively, with 10 bases between them. The CDR3 totals 14 residues. Germline V gives CDR1 LNHDA, CDR2 SQIVND (reference sequence). Here the CDR3 reads CASIEQHSGNTIYF. The CDR3 bases are TGTGCCAGTATTGAGCAGCACTCTGGAAACACCATATATTTT. Full variable domain (rest looked up from reference TRBV19 and TRBJ1-3): DGGITQSPKYLFRKEGQNVTLSCEQNLNHDAMYWYRQDPGQGLRLIYYSQIVNDFQKGDIAEGYSVSREKKESFPLTVTSAQKNPTAFYLCASIEQHSGNTIYFGEGSWLTVV.

The V gene is TRBV6-1, the J gene TRBJ2-3; 11 bases align to TRBD2. Germline V lookup: CDR1 MNHNS, CDR2 SASEGT. Trimming at V came to 7 bases and at J to 0 bases, leaving 3 bases not matched to a gene. The CDR3 spans 15 residues. This CDR3 reads CASTRLAGSTDTQYF. The CDR3 bases are TGTGCCAGCACAAGACTAGCGGGGAGCACAGATACGCAGTATTTT.

This chain joins TRBV27 and TRBJ2-1; D not resolved. V was cut by 0 bases and J by 3 bases, with 3 bases left in between. This CDR3 has 13 amino acids. Germline V gene data show CDR1 as MNHEY and CDR2 as SMNVEV (reference sequence). Here the CDR3 reads CASSLSSYNEQFF. The CDR3 coding sequence is TGTGCCAGCAGTTTATCCAGCTACAATGAGCAGTTCTTC.